What follows describes a single T cell receptor (beta chain). Its matching antigen is unknown. The time point was: week 47, end of study. A single vaccine dose contained 300 ug of mutant IDH1 20-mer peptide, and topical imiquimod was used with it. The data belong to a study of a mutant IDH1 vaccine in newly diagnosed glioma. Looked up from germline, CDR1 is SNHLY and CDR2 is FYNNEI. The CDR3 has 15 amino acids. The V gene lost 4 bases and the J gene lost 5 bases, with 14 bases spanning the gap. This table comes from immunoSEQ multiplex PCR, and its TCRdb copy is limited to in-frame clones, with some not included. Here the sample spans roughly 56,000 clones, around three quarters being singletons.

J is TRBJ2-2 and V is TRBV2; D possibly corresponds to TRBD1 (5 bases). This receptor was obtained from a woman aged 35 to 49 with glioma. Some clones in this sample may be carry-over from other donors' samples. Here the sequenced sample was PBMCs, taken from a glioma patient whose treatment included an IDH1 peptide vaccine. CDR3 DNA sequence: TGTGCCAGCAGTGCTAGTTCAGGGTGGACCGGGGAGCTGTTTTTT. Translated: CASSASSGWTGELFF.